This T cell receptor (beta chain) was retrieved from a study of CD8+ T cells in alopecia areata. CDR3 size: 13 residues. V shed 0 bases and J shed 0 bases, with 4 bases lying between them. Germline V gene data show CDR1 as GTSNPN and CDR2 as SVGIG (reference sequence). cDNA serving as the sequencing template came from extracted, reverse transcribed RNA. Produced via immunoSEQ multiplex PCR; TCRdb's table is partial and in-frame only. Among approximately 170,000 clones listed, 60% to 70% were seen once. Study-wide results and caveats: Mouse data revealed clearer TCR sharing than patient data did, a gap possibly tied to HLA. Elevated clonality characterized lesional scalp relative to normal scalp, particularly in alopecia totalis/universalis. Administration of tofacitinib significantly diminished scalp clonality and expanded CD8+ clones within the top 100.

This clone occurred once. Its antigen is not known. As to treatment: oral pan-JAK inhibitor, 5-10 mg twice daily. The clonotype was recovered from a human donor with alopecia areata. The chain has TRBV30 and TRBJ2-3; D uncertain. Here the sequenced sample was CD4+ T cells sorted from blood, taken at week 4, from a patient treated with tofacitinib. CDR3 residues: CAWSVGSTDTQYF. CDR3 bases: TGTGCCTGGAGTGTAGGGAGCACAGATACGCAGTATTTT.